A selection of T cell receptor beta chains follows, all from one sample in a study of blood T cell repertoires in COVID-19. Using immunoSEQ multiplex PCR, the repertoire was profiled, and TCRdb retains in-frame clones only, with some absent. This sample has over 150,000 clones, with roughly 84% found just once. The sample was peripheral blood. The receptor source for this set is a woman in her fifties or sixties with COVID-19, enrolled during active disease. CDR3s include the opening cysteine and the closing phenylalanine or tryptophan. The D gene is left open where the match is weak. Clone sizes are given selectively: once, few, many, or a class where the clone is expanded.

CDR3 protein: CASSSLWTSGILDEQYF; CDR3 DNA: TGTGCCAGCAGCTCGCTTTGGACTAGCGGAATCCTTGACGAGCAGTACTTC; V gene: TRBV11-2; D gene: TRBD2; clone size: once; J gene: TRBJ2-7; CDR3 length: 17
CDR3 protein: CASSEMAGRTEAFF; CDR3 DNA: TGTGCCAGCAGTGAAATGGCTGGGAGAACTGAAGCTTTCTTT; V gene: TRBV6-1; D gene: .; clone size: .; J gene: TRBJ1-1; CDR3 length: 14
CDR3 protein: CASNPGDGYTF; CDR3 DNA: TGTGCCAGCAACCCGGGGGATGGCTACACCTTC; V gene: TRBV2; D gene: .; clone size: .; J gene: TRBJ1-2; CDR3 length: 11
CDR3 protein: CASSLEGQGSDGYTF; CDR3 DNA: TGTGCCAGCAGCTTGGAGGGACAGGGGAGCGATGGCTACACCTTC; V gene: TRBV5-8; D gene: TRBD1; clone size: .; J gene: TRBJ1-2; CDR3 length: 15
CDR3 protein: CASSLGQNLETQYF; CDR3 DNA: TGTGCCAGCAGCTTAGGACAGAACTTAGAGACCCAGTACTTC; V gene: TRBV11-3; D gene: .; clone size: many; J gene: TRBJ2-5; CDR3 length: 14
CDR3 protein: CASSLQGEGTEAFF; CDR3 DNA: TGTGCCAGCTCATTACAGGGGGAGGGCACTGAAGCTTTCTTT; V gene: TRBV18; D gene: TRBD1; clone size: .; J gene: TRBJ1-1; CDR3 length: 14
CDR3 protein: CASSPETGSSETQYF; CDR3 DNA: TGTGCCAGCTCACCCGAGACAGGGTCATCAGAGACCCAGTACTTC; V gene: TRBV18; D gene: TRBD1; clone size: .; J gene: TRBJ2-5; CDR3 length: 15
CDR3 protein: CASSGSLMNTEAFF; CDR3 DNA: TGTGCCAGCAGTGGGAGTTTAATGAACACTGAAGCTTTCTTT; V gene: TRBV2; D gene: .; clone size: .; J gene: TRBJ1-1; CDR3 length: 14
CDR3 protein: CASSLQRGPRNTEAFF; CDR3 DNA: TGTGCCAGCAGCCTACAAAGGGGCCCAAGAAACACTGAAGCTTTCTTT; V gene: TRBV7-9; D gene: .; clone size: .; J gene: TRBJ1-1; CDR3 length: 16
CDR3 protein: CASSLDPGGSSNEQFF; CDR3 DNA: TGTGCCAGCAGCTTAGACCCGGGAGGCTCCTCAAATGAGCAGTTCTTC; V gene: TRBV7-9; D gene: TRBD2; clone size: .; J gene: TRBJ2-1; CDR3 length: 16
CDR3 protein: CASTLKNTEAFF; CDR3 DNA: TGTGCCAGCACTCTTAAGAACACTGAAGCTTTCTTT; V gene: TRBV6-5; D gene: .; clone size: .; J gene: TRBJ1-1; CDR3 length: 12
CDR3 protein: CAGGQPNTEAFF; CDR3 DNA: TGTGCCGGGGGACAGCCTAACACTGAAGCTTTCTTT; V gene: TRBV30; D gene: TRBD1; clone size: .; J gene: TRBJ1-1; CDR3 length: 12
CDR3 protein: CASSGPRGETQYF; CDR3 DNA: TGTGCCAGCAGTGGGCCGAGGGGGGAGACCCAGTACTTC; V gene: TRBV2; D gene: .; clone size: .; J gene: TRBJ2-5; CDR3 length: 13
CDR3 protein: CASSDPSQGQGRGYTF; CDR3 DNA: TGTGCCAGCAGTGACCCCTCTCAGGGCCAGGGCAGGGGCTACACCTTC; V gene: TRBV6-1; D gene: .; clone size: .; J gene: TRBJ1-2; CDR3 length: 16
CDR3 protein: CASSVASGRLEQYF; CDR3 DNA: TGTGCCAGCAGCGTGGCTAGCGGGAGACTGGAGCAGTACTTC; V gene: TRBV25-1; D gene: TRBD2; clone size: .; J gene: TRBJ2-7; CDR3 length: 14
CDR3 protein: CASSQAGTETGNTIYF; CDR3 DNA: TGTGCCAGCAGCCAAGCCGGGACTGAGACTGGAAACACCATATATTTT; V gene: TRBV3-1/TRBV3-2; D gene: .; clone size: once; J gene: TRBJ1-3; CDR3 length: 16
CDR3 protein: CASSLEGTGKSGYTF; CDR3 DNA: TGCGCCAGCAGCTTGGAAGGGACAGGGAAAAGTGGCTACACCTTC; V gene: TRBV5-1; D gene: TRBD1; clone size: once; J gene: TRBJ1-2; CDR3 length: 15
CDR3 protein: CASSLPTLGLAGGGNEQFF; CDR3 DNA: TGTGCCAGCAGCCTGCCAACCTTAGGACTAGCGGGAGGGGGGAATGAGCAGTTCTTC; V gene: TRBV13; D gene: TRBD2; clone size: .; J gene: TRBJ2-1; CDR3 length: 19
CDR3 protein: CASSGGQKNTEAFF; CDR3 DNA: TGCGCCAGCAGCGGGGGACAGAAGAACACTGAAGCTTTCTTT; V gene: TRBV5-1; D gene: TRBD1; clone size: few; J gene: TRBJ1-1; CDR3 length: 14
CDR3 protein: CASSEQGNYGYTF; CDR3 DNA: TGTGCCAGCAGTGAACAGGGTAACTATGGCTACACCTTC; V gene: TRBV6-1; D gene: .; clone size: once; J gene: TRBJ1-2; CDR3 length: 13
CDR3 protein: CSVEEGQGLAEAFF; CDR3 DNA: TGCAGCGTTGAAGAAGGACAGGGGTTGGCTGAAGCTTTCTTT; V gene: TRBV29-1; D gene: TRBD1; clone size: .; J gene: TRBJ1-1; CDR3 length: 14
CDR3 protein: CASSEANYGYTF; CDR3 DNA: TGTGCCAGCAGTGAGGCCAACTATGGCTACACCTTC; V gene: TRBV2; D gene: .; clone size: .; J gene: TRBJ1-2; CDR3 length: 12
CDR3 protein: CASGGEETQYF; CDR3 DNA: TGTGCCAGCGGGGGGGAGGAGACCCAGTACTTC; V gene: TRBV6-5; D gene: TRBD2; clone size: .; J gene: TRBJ2-5; CDR3 length: 11
CDR3 protein: CASSLMGSSYEQYF; CDR3 DNA: TGTGCCAGCAGCTTAATGGGGAGCTCCTACGAGCAGTACTTC; V gene: TRBV7-9; D gene: .; clone size: .; J gene: TRBJ2-7; CDR3 length: 14
CDR3 protein: CASSGRTGGAAFF; CDR3 DNA: TGCGCCAGCAGTGGGAGGACAGGGGGAGCAGCTTTCTTT; V gene: TRBV10-1; D gene: TRBD1; clone size: .; J gene: TRBJ1-1; CDR3 length: 13
CDR3 protein: CASSPRRETQYF; CDR3 DNA: TGTGCCAGCAGCCCTAGGCGGGAGACCCAGTACTTC; V gene: TRBV7-6; D gene: .; clone size: once; J gene: TRBJ2-5; CDR3 length: 12
CDR3 protein: CASSQGLGQYNEQFF; CDR3 DNA: TGTGCCAGCAGCCAGGGACTAGGCCAATACAATGAGCAGTTCTTC; V gene: TRBV7-9; D gene: TRBD2; clone size: .; J gene: TRBJ2-1; CDR3 length: 15
CDR3 protein: CATSRDISQETQYF; CDR3 DNA: TGTGCCACCAGCAGAGATATTAGCCAAGAGACCCAGTACTTC; V gene: TRBV15; D gene: .; clone size: .; J gene: TRBJ2-5; CDR3 length: 14
CDR3 protein: CASSLGGPRPYEQYF; CDR3 DNA: TGTGCCAGCAGCTTAGGCGGCCCCCGGCCCTACGAGCAGTACTTC; V gene: TRBV7-2; D gene: .; clone size: .; J gene: TRBJ2-7; CDR3 length: 15
CDR3 protein: CASSEDGRLGYTF; CDR3 DNA: TGTGCCAGCAGTGAAGACGGCAGACTTGGCTACACCTTC; V gene: TRBV6-1; D gene: .; clone size: .; J gene: TRBJ1-2; CDR3 length: 13
CDR3 protein: CASSQGQGKGRTGNTIYF; CDR3 DNA: TGTGCCAGCAGCCAAGGACAAGGAAAGGGGCGCACTGGAAACACCATATATTTT; V gene: TRBV3-1/TRBV3-2; D gene: .; clone size: .; J gene: TRBJ1-3; CDR3 length: 18
CDR3 protein: CSAELGNEQFF; CDR3 DNA: TGCAGCGCCGAACTAGGAAATGAGCAGTTCTTC; V gene: TRBV29-1; D gene: .; clone size: .; J gene: TRBJ2-1; CDR3 length: 11
CDR3 protein: CASSQPRQTNLNQPQHF; CDR3 DNA: TGCGCCAGCAGCCAACCCCGACAGACAAATCTCAATCAGCCCCAGCATTTT; V gene: TRBV4-1; D gene: .; clone size: .; J gene: TRBJ1-5; CDR3 length: 17
CDR3 protein: CASSLELTVNYGYTF; CDR3 DNA: TGTGCCAGCAGCTTAGAATTGACAGTTAACTATGGCTACACCTTC; V gene: TRBV7-9; D gene: .; clone size: once; J gene: TRBJ1-2; CDR3 length: 15
CDR3 protein: CASTPRGTGNQPQHF; CDR3 DNA: TGTGCCAGCACCCCGAGGGGGACCGGCAATCAGCCCCAGCATTTT; V gene: TRBV27; D gene: .; clone size: .; J gene: TRBJ1-5; CDR3 length: 15
CDR3 protein: CASRPYYNRASYEQYF; CDR3 DNA: TGTGCCAGCAGACCATACTATAACAGGGCGTCCTACGAGCAGTACTTC; V gene: TRBV2; D gene: .; clone size: .; J gene: TRBJ2-7; CDR3 length: 16
CDR3 protein: CASNDRRNQPQHF; CDR3 DNA: TGTGCCAGTAATGACAGACGCAATCAGCCCCAGCATTTT; V gene: TRBV19; D gene: .; clone size: .; J gene: TRBJ1-5; CDR3 length: 13
CDR3 protein: CASSWPGTRVETQYF; CDR3 DNA: TGTGCCAGCAGCTGGCCGGGGACTAGAGTGGAGACCCAGTACTTC; V gene: TRBV5-4; D gene: TRBD2; clone size: .; J gene: TRBJ2-5; CDR3 length: 15
CDR3 protein: CASSQLAGKSTDTQYF; CDR3 DNA: TGCGCCAGCAGCCAGCTAGCGGGGAAATCCACAGATACGCAGTATTTT; V gene: TRBV4-1; D gene: TRBD2; clone size: .; J gene: TRBJ2-3; CDR3 length: 16
CDR3 protein: CASTPRDRVRSPLHF; CDR3 DNA: TGTGCCAGCACCCCCAGGGACAGGGTTCGGTCACCCCTCCACTTT; V gene: TRBV19; D gene: TRBD1; clone size: .; J gene: TRBJ1-6; CDR3 length: 15
CDR3 protein: CASSAHDRRNTGELFF; CDR3 DNA: TGTGCCAGCAGTGCCCACGACAGGCGAAACACCGGGGAGCTGTTTTTT; V gene: TRBV6-1; D gene: .; clone size: .; J gene: TRBJ2-2; CDR3 length: 16
CDR3 protein: CSAASGQPQHF; CDR3 DNA: TGCAGTGCCGCGTCTGGTCAGCCCCAGCATTTT; V gene: TRBV20-1; D gene: .; clone size: .; J gene: TRBJ1-5; CDR3 length: 11